This T cell receptor beta chain was identified in a study of identical twins (dated by TCRdb to 2016 to 2018). About the study as a whole: To test whether fetal clonotypes persist, this study deep-sequenced TCR alpha and beta repertoires from monozygotic twins, from unrelated adults of various ages, and from cord blood. To rule out contamination, the twin experiments were replicated at different times with different library preparation protocols.

Library preparation employed 5' RACE. TCRdb shows the sequencer as Illumina HiSeq 2000. Template switching introduced a universal primer binding site; the final cDNA contained a unique molecular identifier, enabling accurate counting of TCR cDNA molecules. Specific primers in the conserved constant-segment region were used to synthesize first-strand cDNA for TCR alpha and beta chains. To control for contamination, each cDNA library was double barcoded with a SMART-Mk sample barcode plus Illumina barcodes. Two successive PCR steps introduced TruSeq adapter sequences along with Illumina sample barcodes. The Illumina HiSeq platform was used with custom primers to sequence TCR alpha and beta cDNA libraries. The source study handled its data this way. Raw reads were processed with MiGEC to extract unique molecular identifiers, and MiXCR was used to determine CDR3 positions. Recombination models were inferred per individual with the repgenHMM and IGoR tools using an EM algorithm. Shared clonotype analysis was performed with the tcR package in R, normalizing sharing by the product of cloneset sizes. Out-of-frame nonproductive sequences were analyzed to study raw recombination free of thymic and clonal selection effects. TCRdb itself trimmed the public reads at Q25 with fastp, ran MiXCR and retained productive beta chains. CDR3 protein duplicates are merged, each entry listing the most common genes and DNA. The V and J calls reflect TCRdb's pipeline rather than the authors' work. For this sample the table gives approximately 600,000 distinct CDR3 sequences, of which 9% to 10% were detected only once. Together, the top ten hold under 3% of the sample.

Overall study outcomes, separate from this receptor: Because the same donors could not be followed over many years, the conclusions depended on cross-sectional statistical analysis. Out-of-frame TCR alpha sequences shared between twins showed an excess of low generation-probability sequences compared with coincidental sharing between unrelated individuals. Invariant T cells such as MAIT and iNKT could partly confound zero-insertion analyses, though diverse VJ usage argued against this for most clonotypes. Recombination models systematically underestimated out-of-frame TCR alpha sharing in monozygotic twins but agreed with sharing between unrelated individuals. The excess sharing between twins in beta out-of-frame sequences was weaker because fewer shared sequences reduced the signal-to-noise ratio. Fewer insertions were carried by abundant cord blood beta clonotypes; a weaker similar trend was observed in young adult naive repertoires, while no such trend was observed in memory repertoires.

About this clonotype itself: Its cognate antigen has yet to be identified. Base qualities were left out, and no much larger clone turns up one base away.

Every donor in the study was a healthy Caucasian. Three pairs of female monozygotic twins, all aged about 18 to 30 years, were included in the twin cohort. Peripheral blood mononuclear cells were the source from which RNA for the TCR libraries was isolated. The same sample was also used in a study of yellow fever vaccine responses in identical twins. As that second paper reports: The T cell response to vaccination in identical twins was reported by the authors to appear partly convergent and partly personalized. Focusing on identical twins, the study followed the T cell clones that responded to the vaccine, and did so with precision.

Sequencing was performed on PBMCs. The clonotype was recovered from a woman aged 18-29 years in good health.

The encoded CDR3 is CASSELGTGANTEAFF. The DNA sequence follows: TGTGCCAGCAGTGAATTGGGGACAGGGGCGAACACTGAAGCTTTCTTT. The chain is made from TRBV25-1 and TRBJ1-1, with TRBD1 identical over 10 junction bases. CDR1 and CDR2, per the germline V gene, are MGHDK and SYGVNS. V ends up 1 base short and J 1 base short, with an unmatched junction base count of 3. Including the terminal cysteine and phenylalanine, the CDR3 comprises 16 residues. The DNA shown is the 48-base CDR3, in frame from base 1. Supplemented by the reference TRBV25-1 and TRBJ1-1 proteins around the CDR3, the complete variable domain is EADIYQTPRYLVIGTGKKITLECSQTMGHDKMYWYQQDPGMELHLIHYSYGVNSTEKGDLSSESTVSRIRTEHFPLTLESARPSHTSQYLCASSELGTGANTEAFFGQGTRLTVV.